This note documents a single TCR beta chain sequence. What this receptor recognizes is not known. Nothing much larger sits one base from this clone, and base qualities are not available. The CDR3 runs 15 amino acids, cysteine and phenylalanine included. Only CDR3 DNA remains: 45 bases, in frame from the first base. The germline V gene supplies CDR1 LGHNA and CDR2 YNFKEQ. At the junction V is shortened by 0 bases and J by 5 bases, with 13 bases in between. These data belong to a study of blood T cell repertoires in COVID-19 (dated by TCRdb to 2018 to 2020). Broadly, across the study: Collaborator samples came from the United States, Italy and Spain and covered acute and convalescent phases of COVID-19. HLA class I and class II types, where available, came from metadata supplied by the sample provider rather than from assay-based typing. A de-identified subject ID, COVID-19 status, age in years and sex were almost always included in the sample metadata. The dataset comprised deeply sampled blood TCRbeta repertoires from subjects exposed to, actively infected with, or recovered from COVID-19. The material from the prospective study consisted of cDNA or gDNA derived from T cells, B-cell-depleted T cells, or PBMCs. Samples were obtained from the ongoing ImmuneRACE study (first 160 participants) and from 1,000 to 1,500 subjects provided by 6 global collaborators. The repertoires were made available in a free public database intended to serve as a resource for research on the immune response to SARS-CoV-2.

The immunoSEQ Assay, a bias-controlled multiplex PCR, was used to amplify TCRbeta CDR3 regions from genomic DNA. The source study handled its data this way. The number of nucleated cells in each sample was estimated by amplification of reference gene primers within the assay. To quantify the absolute abundance of each unique TCRbeta CDR3 rearrangement, sequence reads were collapsed and filtered. For each sample, productive Simpson clonality was calculated by taking the square root of Simpson's diversity index across productive rearrangements. TCRdb mirrors the immuneACCESS table, restricted to in-frame sequences. Some clones are absent from its copies; in checked studies, under half trace to an unresolved V gene, and the reason for the others is unknown. V, J and clone size derive from that table, while D and trimming were established from the DNA sequence. The sample profile shows 98,000 or so clones; roughly four fifths of them were found once. The ten largest clones capture around 4.8% of the sample.

Points the paper makes about the study in general: How much clinical and demographic metadata was included differed by source and by participant, and the metadata was provided uncurated.

Collaborating institutions collected whole blood in K2EDTA tubes following their own protocols. For TCRbeta analysis, collaborator samples were shipped as frozen whole blood, as isolated PBMCs, or as DNA extracted from either sample type. The TCR comes from a man in his sixties with acute or convalescent COVID-19. The sequence is built from TRBV4-2 and TRBJ1-1, and the D gene may be TRBD1, 5 bases matching. The sequencing sample was made of peripheral blood. CDR3 protein: CASSQDPGGRTEAFF. The nucleotides read TGTGCCAGCAGCCAAGATCCCGGGGGGAGGACTGAAGCTTTCTTT.